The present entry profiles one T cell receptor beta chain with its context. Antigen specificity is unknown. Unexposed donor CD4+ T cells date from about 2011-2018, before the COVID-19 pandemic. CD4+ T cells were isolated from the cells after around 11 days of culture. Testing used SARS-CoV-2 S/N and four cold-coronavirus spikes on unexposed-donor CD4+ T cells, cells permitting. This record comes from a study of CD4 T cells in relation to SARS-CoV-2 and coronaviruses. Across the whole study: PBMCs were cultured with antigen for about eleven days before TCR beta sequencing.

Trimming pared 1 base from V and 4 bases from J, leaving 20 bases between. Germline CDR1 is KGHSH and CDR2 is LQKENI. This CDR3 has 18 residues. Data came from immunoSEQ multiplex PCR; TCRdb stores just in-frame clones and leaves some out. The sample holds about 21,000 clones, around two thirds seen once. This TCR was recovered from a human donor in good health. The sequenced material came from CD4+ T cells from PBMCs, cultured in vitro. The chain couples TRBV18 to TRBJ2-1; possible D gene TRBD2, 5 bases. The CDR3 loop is CASSPRSLLGVVYNEQFF. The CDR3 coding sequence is TGTGCCAGCTCACCACGATCACTTCTGGGAGTAGTTTACAATGAGCAGTTCTTC.